In this sample, the clone carrying this T cell receptor beta chain turned up a few times. These data belong to a study of blood T cell repertoires in COVID-19. Study details: Researchers got acute and convalescent COVID-19 samples from the United States, Italy and Spain. Sources were T cells, B-cell-depleted T cells, or PBMCs; the material itself was cDNA or gDNA.

Germline CDR1 ENHRY, CDR2 SYGVKD. The CDR3 spans 13 residues. Trimming took 10 bases from V and 4 from J; bases not matched to a gene: 9. Authors' analysis steps: Nucleated cell number was recorded as an estimate derived from reference gene primer amplification. Assay used: immunoSEQ multiplex PCR; TCRdb lists only in-frame clones, some missing. D and trimming were read from the DNA, whereas the V and J calls and clone size are those reported in that table. The sample records around 100,000 clones, more than 80% being singletons. The J gene is TRBJ1-2, the V gene TRBV10-3; 7 bases line up with TRBD1. The receptor's source is an elderly woman with acute or convalescent COVID-19. The sequencing sample was made of peripheral blood. CDR3 DNA sequence: TGTGCCACCGAGACGGGACAGAGCTATGGCTACACCTTC. Its translation: CATETGQSYGYTF.